This T cell receptor beta chain comes out of a study of cytomegalovirus exposure and HLA in healthy donors. The PCR employed 60 Vbeta primers together with 13 Jbeta primers. TCRdb's table, derived via immunoSEQ multiplex PCR, lists solely in-frame clones and lacks some. Of 100,000 to 150,000 clones listed, 80% are singletons. General study results and limits: Among the sequence variants, a highly shared cluster was likely an artifact of sequencing. Common viral pathogens seemed, in a later analysis, to connect with several of the most significant clusters.

The CDR3 length is 15 residues. Germline CDR1 reads MGHRA; CDR2 reads YSYEKL. V shed 5 bases and J 1 base; nucleotides not matched to a gene: 7. Remarks on this clone: What it binds is unknown.

This sequence was found in a woman in her forties in good health and CMV-seronegative. The sequenced material came from PBMCs. This sequence joins TRBV4-1 and TRBJ2-7, with 8 nucleotides matching TRBD1. CDR3: CASSLGQGISYEQYF. Written as DNA, the CDR3 is TGCGCCAGCAGCTTAGGACAGGGTATATCCTACGAGCAGTACTTC.